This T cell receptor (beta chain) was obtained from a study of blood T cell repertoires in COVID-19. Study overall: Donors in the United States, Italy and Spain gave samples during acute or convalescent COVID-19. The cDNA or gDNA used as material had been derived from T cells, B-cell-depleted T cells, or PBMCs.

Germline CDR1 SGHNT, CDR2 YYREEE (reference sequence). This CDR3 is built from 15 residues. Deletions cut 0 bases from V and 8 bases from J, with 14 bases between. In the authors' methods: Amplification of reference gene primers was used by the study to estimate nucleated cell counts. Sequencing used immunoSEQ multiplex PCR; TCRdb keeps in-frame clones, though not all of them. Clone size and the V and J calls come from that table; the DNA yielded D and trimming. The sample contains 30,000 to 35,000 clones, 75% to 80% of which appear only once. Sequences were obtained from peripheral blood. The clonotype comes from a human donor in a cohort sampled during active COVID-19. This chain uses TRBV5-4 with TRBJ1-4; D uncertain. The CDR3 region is CASSLVPYGEEKLFF. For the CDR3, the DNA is TGTGCCAGCAGCTTGGTTCCCTACGGGGAGGAAAAACTGTTTTTT.